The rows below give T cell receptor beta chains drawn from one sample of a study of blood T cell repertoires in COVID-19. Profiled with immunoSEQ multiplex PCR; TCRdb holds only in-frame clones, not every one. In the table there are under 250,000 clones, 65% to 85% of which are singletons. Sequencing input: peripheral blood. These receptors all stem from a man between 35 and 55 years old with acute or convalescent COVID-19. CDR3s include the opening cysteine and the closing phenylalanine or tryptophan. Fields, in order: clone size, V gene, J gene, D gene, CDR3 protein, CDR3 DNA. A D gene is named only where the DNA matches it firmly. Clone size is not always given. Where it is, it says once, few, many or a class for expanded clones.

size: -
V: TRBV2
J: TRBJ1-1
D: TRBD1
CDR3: CASSGDRGWTEAFF
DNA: TGTGCCAGCAGTGGAGACAGGGGATGGACTGAAGCTTTCTTT

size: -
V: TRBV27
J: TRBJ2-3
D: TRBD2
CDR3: CASSPLAGITDTQYF
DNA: TGTGCCAGCAGTCCCCTAGCGGGAATCACAGATACGCAGTATTTT

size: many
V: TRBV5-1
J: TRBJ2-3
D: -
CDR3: CATSSGSVDTQYF
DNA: TGCGCCACCTCGTCTGGGAGTGTAGATACGCAGTATTTT

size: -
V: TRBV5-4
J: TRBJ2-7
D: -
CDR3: CASSLDSGTSYEQYF
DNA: TGTGCCAGCAGCTTGGATTCCGGGACAAGCTACGAGCAGTACTTC

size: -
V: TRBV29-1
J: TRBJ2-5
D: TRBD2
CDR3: CSVERVAGRRETQYF
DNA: TGCAGCGTTGAGCGGGTAGCGGGGCGGAGAGAGACCCAGTACTTC

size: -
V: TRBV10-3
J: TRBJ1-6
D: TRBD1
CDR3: CAISDRDRDDSPLHF
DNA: TGTGCCATCAGTGACCGGGACAGGGACGATTCACCCCTCCACTTT

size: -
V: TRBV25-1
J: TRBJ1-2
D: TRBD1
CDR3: CASSEATGLGYTF
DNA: TGTGCCAGCAGTGAAGCGACAGGGCTTGGCTACACCTTC

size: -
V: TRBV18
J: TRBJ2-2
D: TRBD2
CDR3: CASSSSGRGTGELFF
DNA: TGTGCCAGCTCATCAAGCGGGAGAGGTACTGGGGAGCTGTTTTTT

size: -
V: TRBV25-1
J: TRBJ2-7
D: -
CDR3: CASAQGITSSYEQYF
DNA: TGTGCCAGCGCACAGGGCATCACCAGCTCCTACGAGCAGTACTTC

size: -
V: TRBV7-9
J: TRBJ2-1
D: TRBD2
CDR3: CASSGSGSMFGEYNEQFF
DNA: TGTGCCAGCAGCGGTAGCGGGAGTATGTTTGGGGAATACAATGAGCAGTTCTTC

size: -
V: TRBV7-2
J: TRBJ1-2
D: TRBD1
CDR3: CASSRTGGQNYGYTF
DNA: TGTGCCAGCAGCAGGACAGGGGGCCAGAACTATGGCTACACCTTC

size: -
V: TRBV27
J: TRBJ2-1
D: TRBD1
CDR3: CASSFTGGPNYNEQFF
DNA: TGTGCCAGCAGTTTCACAGGGGGACCCAATTACAATGAGCAGTTCTTC

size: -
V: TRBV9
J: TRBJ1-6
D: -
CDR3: CASSVGLSGRDSPLHF
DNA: TGTGCCAGCAGCGTAGGACTGTCCGGGAGGGATTCACCCCTCCACTTT

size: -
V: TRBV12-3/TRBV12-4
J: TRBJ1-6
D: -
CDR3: CASSRVADSPLHF
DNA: TGTGCCAGCAGCAGAGTGGCGGATTCACCCCTCCACTTT

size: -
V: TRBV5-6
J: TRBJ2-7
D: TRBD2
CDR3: CASSGGLAGGYEQYF
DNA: TGTGCCAGCAGCGGGGGACTAGCGGGAGGGTACGAGCAGTACTTC

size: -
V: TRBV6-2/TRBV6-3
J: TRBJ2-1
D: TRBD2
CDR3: CASSSGTSASYNEQFF
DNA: TGTGCCAGCAGTTCCGGGACTAGCGCCTCCTACAATGAGCAGTTCTTC

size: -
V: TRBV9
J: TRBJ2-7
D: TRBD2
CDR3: CASSVGGSPSYEQYF
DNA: TGTGCCAGCAGCGTAGGCGGGAGTCCCTCCTACGAGCAGTACTTC

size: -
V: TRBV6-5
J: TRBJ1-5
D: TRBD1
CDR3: CASVPGQGDQPQHF
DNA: TGTGCCAGCGTACCGGGACAGGGTGATCAGCCCCAGCATTTT

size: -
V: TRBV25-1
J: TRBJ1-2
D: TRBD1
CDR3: CASSDSGQGAVYGYTF
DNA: TGTGCCAGCAGTGATTCAGGACAGGGGGCGGTCTATGGCTACACCTTC

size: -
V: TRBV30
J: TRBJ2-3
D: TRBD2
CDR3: CAWNPLAGVPDTQYF
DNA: TGTGCCTGGAACCCACTAGCGGGAGTACCAGATACGCAGTATTTT

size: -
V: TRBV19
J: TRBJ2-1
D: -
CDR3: CASSREYNEQFF
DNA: TGTGCCAGTAGTAGGGAGTACAATGAGCAGTTCTTC

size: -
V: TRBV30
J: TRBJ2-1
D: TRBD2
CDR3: CAWSLAGYNEQFF
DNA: TGTGCCTGGAGCCTAGCGGGTTACAATGAGCAGTTCTTC

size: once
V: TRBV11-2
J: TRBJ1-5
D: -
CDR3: CASSLGVAGGPTQPQHF
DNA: TGTGCCAGCAGCTTAGGGGTGGCAGGAGGGCCCACTCAGCCCCAGCATTTT

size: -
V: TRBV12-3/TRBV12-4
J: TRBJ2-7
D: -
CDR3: CASSLKRIGEQYF
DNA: TGTGCCAGCAGTTTAAAGCGTATTGGCGAGCAGTACTTC

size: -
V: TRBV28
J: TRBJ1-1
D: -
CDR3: CASSSPGITEAFF
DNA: TGTGCCAGCAGTTCCCCAGGGATCACTGAAGCTTTCTTT

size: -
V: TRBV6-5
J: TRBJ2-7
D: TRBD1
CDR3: CASSTGQSYEQYF
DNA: TGTGCCAGCAGCACGGGACAGAGCTACGAGCAGTACTTC

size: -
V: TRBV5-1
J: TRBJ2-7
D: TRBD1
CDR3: CASSPPGQGFYEQYF
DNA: TGCGCCAGCAGCCCCCCCGGACAGGGTTTCTACGAGCAGTACTTC

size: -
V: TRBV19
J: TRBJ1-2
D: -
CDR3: CASSIVDSPYGYTF
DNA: TGTGCCAGTAGTATAGTAGATTCCCCATATGGCTACACCTTC

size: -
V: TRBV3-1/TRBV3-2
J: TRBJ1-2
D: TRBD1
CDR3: CASTQRDRPRYGYTF
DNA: TGTGCCAGCACCCAACGGGACAGGCCTAGGTATGGCTACACCTTC

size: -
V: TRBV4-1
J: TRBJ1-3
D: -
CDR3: CASSHAGRRPGGPGNTIYF
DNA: TGCGCCAGCAGCCATGCAGGCAGGCGACCGGGGGGCCCTGGAAACACCATATATTTT

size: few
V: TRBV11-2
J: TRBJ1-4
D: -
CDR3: CASSLDLTAEKLFF
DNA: TGTGCCAGCAGCTTAGATCTCACAGCCGAAAAACTGTTTTTT

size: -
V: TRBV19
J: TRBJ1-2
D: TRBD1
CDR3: CASSIRPPTGPGGYTF
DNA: TGTGCCAGTAGTATCCGCCCCCCGACAGGGCCAGGCGGCTACACCTTC